The 12 T cell receptor beta chains below all came from one sample that was sequenced in a study of CD8 T cells in Susac syndrome (dated by TCRdb to the late 2010s). Libraries were built with the immunoSEQ multiplex PCR assay. RNA was extracted with the RNeasy kit and roughly 0.5 to 1 ug was reverse transcribed using random hexamers. In TCRdb, the public reads were trimmed at Q25 with fastp and aligned with MiXCR, with productive beta chains retained. Each entry merges the rows of one CDR3 protein and shows their most common DNA and genes. The sample yields roughly 190,000 distinct CDR3 sequences; about 93% were counted once. The top ten clonotypes cover about 0.1% of the sample. What was sequenced was CD4+ T cells from PBMCs. The receptor source for this set is a human donor in good health.

This clonotype has a single count. The J gene is TRBJ2-1, the V gene TRBV29-1; the match to TRBD2 covers 11 bases. Germline values: CDR1 SQVTM, CDR2 ANQGSEA. Trimming cost V 2 bases and J 4 bases; bases outside gene matches: 1. This CDR3 is built from 14 residues. CDR3: CSVEWTSGYNEQFF. Written as DNA, the CDR3 is TGCAGCGTTGAATGGACTAGCGGGTACAATGAGCAGTTCTTC.

The chain carries TRBV19 and TRBJ1-3; no firm D call. Germline values: CDR1 LNHDA, CDR2 SQIVND (reference sequence). The length of the CDR3 is 15 residues. V dropped 6 bases and J dropped 4 bases, with 16 bases sitting between them. This CDR3 reads CASRAGSPRGNTIYF. CDR3 DNA sequence: TGTGCCAGTAGGGCAGGAAGTCCGAGGGGAAACACCATATATTTT.

The chain has TRBV20-1 and TRBJ2-7, with D possibly being TRBD1 or TRBD2 (6 bases each). This CDR3 has 11 residues. Germline loops: CDR1 DFQATT, CDR2 SNEGSKA (reference sequence). Trimming took off 3 bases at V and 7 bases at J, with 10 bases between the two ends. CDR3 protein: CSASEGGEQYF. For the CDR3, the DNA is TGCAGTGCTAGTGAGGGGGGAGAGCAGTACTTC.

The rearrangement uses TRBV5-4 and TRBJ1-1; D uncertain. Germline loops: CDR1 SGHNT, CDR2 YYREEE (reference sequence). The CDR3 runs 13 residues. The V end lost 3 bases, the J end lost 7 bases, and 13 bases lay between the germline ends. The CDR3 DNA reads as TGTGCCAGCAGCTCCAAGGCAAGGGTTGAAGCTTTCTTT. This translates into CASSSKARVEAFF.

The genes are TRBV5-6 and TRBJ1-3; 8 bases are shared with TRBD1. Losses at the gene ends were 4 bases for V and 0 bases for J; bases not matched to a gene: 12. The CDR3 has 18 amino acids. Germline assignment: CDR1 SGHDT and CDR2 YYEEEE. The CDR3 here is CASSRRTGQAFSGNTIYF. Here the CDR3 DNA reads TGTGCCAGCAGCCGAAGAACGGGACAGGCATTCTCTGGAAACACCATATATTTT. Looking up the rest from reference TRBV5-6 and TRBJ1-3 gives the full variable domain: DAGVTQSPTHLIKTRGQQVTLRCSPKSGHDTVSWYQQALGQGPQFIFQYYEEEERQRGNFPDRFSGHQFPNYSSELNVNALLLGDSALYLCASSRRTGQAFSGNTIYFGEGSWLTVV.

The V gene is TRBV7-2, the J gene TRBJ2-3; 12 bases are a match to TRBD2. CDR1 is SGHTA, CDR2 FQGNSA, per germline. After removal of 2 bases from V and 1 base from J, the junction contained 7 bases not matched to a gene. The CDR3 contains 18 residues. The CDR3 loop reads CASSLRLAGGPGTDTQYF. CDR3 DNA: TGTGCCAGCAGCTTAAGGCTAGCGGGGGGGCCCGGCACAGATACGCAGTATTTT.

The genes are TRBV12-3 or TRBV12-4 and TRBJ2-2; 10 positions match TRBD2. CDR3 length: 16 amino acids. V lost 5 bases to trimming and J lost 2 bases; unmatched junction nucleotides: 5. The CDR3: CASSRRLAGNTGELFF. CDR3 nucleotide sequence: TGTGCCAGCAGTCGAAGACTAGCGGGCAACACCGGGGAGCTGTTTTTT.

This sequence joins TRBV15 and TRBJ2-5, with 10 bases that match TRBD1. The CDR3 spans 16 residues. Germline V gene sequence: CDR1 LNHNV, CDR2 YYDKDF (reference sequence). Germline trimming cut 1 base from V and 5 bases from J; bases unmatched to any gene: 7. The CDR3 DNA reads as TGTGCCACCAGCAGAGGCGGGACAGGGGTCGGGGAGACCCAGTACTTC. Encoded protein: CATSRGGTGVGETQYF. Together with reference TRBV15 and TRBJ2-5, the CDR3 gives the full variable domain: DAMVIQNPRYQVTQFGKPVTLSCSQTLNHNVMYWYQQKSSQAPKLLFHYYDKDFNNEADTPDNFQSRRPNTSFCFLDIRSPGLGDTAMYLCATSRGGTGVGETQYFGPGTRLLVL.

The chain links TRBV7-2 to TRBJ1-3; possible D gene TRBD1, 5 bases. Per germline, CDR1 SGHTA and CDR2 FQGNSA. V gave up 5 bases and J gave up 4 bases, with 15 bases separating them. There are 15 residues in the CDR3. The CDR3 reads CASSEQARAGNTIYF. CDR3 coding DNA: TGTGCCAGCAGCGAACAGGCGCGTGCGGGAAACACCATATATTTT.

DNA of the CDR3: TGTGCCAGCAGTGCCCTACGGGAGACAGGGCTCAATTCACCCCTCCACTTT. Translated: CASSALRETGLNSPLHF. The chain joins TRBV6-1 to TRBJ1-6; TRBD1 agrees at 7 bases. CDR3 size: 17 residues. V dropped 4 bases and J dropped 7; count of bases not matched to a gene: 13. The V gene's germline CDR1 is MNHNS and CDR2 SASEGT.

V usage is TRBV6-2 or TRBV6-3 and J usage is TRBJ2-2, with D possibly being TRBD2 (6 bases). V was trimmed by 11 bases and J by 5 bases, leaving 18 bases between them. The CDR3 totals 14 residues. In germline, CDR1 is MNHEY, CDR2 SVGEGT. CDR3 loop: CASRGGRRTGELFF. CDR3 bases: TGTGCCTCACGGGGAGGTCGACGGACCGGGGAGCTGTTTTTT.

The V gene is TRBV20-1, the J gene TRBJ1-1, with 9 bases identical to TRBD1. Germline CDR1 and CDR2: DFQATT and SNEGSKA (reference sequence). The J segment lost 3 bases and the V segment lost 2 bases, leaving 4 bases of the junction unmatched. The length of the CDR3 is 14 residues. As DNA, the CDR3 is TGCAGTGCTAGAACAGGGGGCTCGGACACTGAAGCTTTCTTT. Translating gives CSARTGGSDTEAFF.